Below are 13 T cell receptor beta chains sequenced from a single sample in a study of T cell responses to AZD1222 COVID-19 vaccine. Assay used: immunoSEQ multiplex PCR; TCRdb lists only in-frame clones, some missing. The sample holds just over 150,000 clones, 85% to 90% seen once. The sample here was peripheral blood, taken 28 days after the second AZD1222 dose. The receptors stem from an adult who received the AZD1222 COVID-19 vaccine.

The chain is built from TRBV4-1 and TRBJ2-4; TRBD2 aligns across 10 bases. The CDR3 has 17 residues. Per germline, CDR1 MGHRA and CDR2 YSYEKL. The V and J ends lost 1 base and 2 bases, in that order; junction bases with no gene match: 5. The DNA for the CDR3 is TGCGCCAGCAGCCAAGGCATAGCGGGAGGCCCCAAAAACATTCAGTACTTC. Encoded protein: CASSQGIAGGPKNIQYF.

CDR3 sequence reads: CASSVASGANVLTF. CDR3 in DNA: TGTGCCAGCAGCGTAGCATCTGGGGCCAACGTCCTGACTTTC. The chain recombines TRBV9 with TRBJ2-6; D unclear. V lost 0 bases to trimming and J lost 1 base, with 2 bases between them. Germline lookup yields CDR1 SGDLS and CDR2 YYNGEE. The CDR3 has 14 amino acids.

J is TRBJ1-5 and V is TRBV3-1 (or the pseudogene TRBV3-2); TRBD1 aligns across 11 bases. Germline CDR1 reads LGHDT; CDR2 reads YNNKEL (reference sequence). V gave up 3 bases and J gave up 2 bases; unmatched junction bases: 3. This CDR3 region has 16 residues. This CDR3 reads CASSQGDRGGNQPQHF. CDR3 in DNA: TGTGCCAGCAGCCAGGGGGACAGGGGGGGCAATCAGCCCCAGCATTTT.

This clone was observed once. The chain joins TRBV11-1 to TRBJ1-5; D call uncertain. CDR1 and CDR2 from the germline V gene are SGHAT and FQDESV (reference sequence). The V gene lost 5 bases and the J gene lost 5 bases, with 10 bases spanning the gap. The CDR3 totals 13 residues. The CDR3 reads CASSDGVDQPQHF. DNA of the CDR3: TGTGCCAGCAGCGACGGGGTCGATCAGCCCCAGCATTTT.

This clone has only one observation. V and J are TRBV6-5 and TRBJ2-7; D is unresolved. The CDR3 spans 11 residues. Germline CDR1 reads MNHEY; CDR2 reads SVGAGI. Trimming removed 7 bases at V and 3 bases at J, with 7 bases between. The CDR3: CASMGNYEQYF. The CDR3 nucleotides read TGTGCCAGCATGGGGAACTACGAGCAGTACTTC.

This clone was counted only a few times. Here the CDR3 reads CAGARSGQETQYF. CDR3 nucleotide sequence: TGTGCCGGCGCCCGTAGCGGCCAAGAGACCCAGTACTTC. V and J are TRBV30 and TRBJ2-5; a weak D match, TRBD2 (6 bases). V was cut by 8 bases and J by 1 base, with 14 bases left in between. The CDR3 length is 13 residues. Germline V gene data show CDR1 as GTSNPN and CDR2 as SVGIG (reference sequence).

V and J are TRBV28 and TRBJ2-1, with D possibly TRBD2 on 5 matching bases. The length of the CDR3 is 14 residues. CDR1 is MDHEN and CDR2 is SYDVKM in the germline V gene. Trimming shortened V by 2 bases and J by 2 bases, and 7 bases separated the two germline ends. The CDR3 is CASSLSGAYNEQFF. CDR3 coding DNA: TGTGCCAGCAGTTTAAGCGGAGCCTACAATGAGCAGTTCTTC. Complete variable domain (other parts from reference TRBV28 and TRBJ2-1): DVKVTQSSRYLVKRTGEKVFLECVQDMDHENMFWYRQDPGLGLRLIYFSYDVKMKEKGDIPEGYSVSREKKERFSLILESASTNQTSMYLCASSLSGAYNEQFFGPGTRLTVL.

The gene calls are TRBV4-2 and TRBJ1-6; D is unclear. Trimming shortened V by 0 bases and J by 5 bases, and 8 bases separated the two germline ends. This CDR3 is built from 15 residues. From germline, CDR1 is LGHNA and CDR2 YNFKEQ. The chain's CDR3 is CASSQDDVHNSPLHF. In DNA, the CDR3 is TGTGCCAGCAGCCAAGATGACGTACATAATTCACCCCTCCACTTT.

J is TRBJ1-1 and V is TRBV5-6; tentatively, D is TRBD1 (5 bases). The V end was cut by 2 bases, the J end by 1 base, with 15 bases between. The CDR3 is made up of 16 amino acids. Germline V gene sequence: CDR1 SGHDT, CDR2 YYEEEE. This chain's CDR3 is CASSFRAGTRNTEAFF. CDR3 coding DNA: TGTGCCAGCAGCTTCAGGGCGGGGACTCGGAACACTGAAGCTTTCTTT.

CDR3 sequence (DNA): TGTGCCAGCAGTTACCGGGACAGGTCCTACGAGCAGTACTTC. Translated, it gives CASSYRDRSYEQYF. This sequence joins TRBV6-5 and TRBJ2-7; TRBD1 aligns across 8 bases. The trim removed 2 bases at V and 1 base at J, leaving 1 base unmatched. The CDR3 contains 14 residues. Per germline, CDR1 MNHEY and CDR2 SVGAGI.

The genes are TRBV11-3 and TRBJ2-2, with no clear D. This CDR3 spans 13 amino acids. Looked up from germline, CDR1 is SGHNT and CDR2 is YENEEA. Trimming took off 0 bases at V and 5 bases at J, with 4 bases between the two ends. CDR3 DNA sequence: TGTGCCAGCAGCTTAGACAGAACCGGGGAGCTGTTTTTT. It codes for CASSLDRTGELFF.

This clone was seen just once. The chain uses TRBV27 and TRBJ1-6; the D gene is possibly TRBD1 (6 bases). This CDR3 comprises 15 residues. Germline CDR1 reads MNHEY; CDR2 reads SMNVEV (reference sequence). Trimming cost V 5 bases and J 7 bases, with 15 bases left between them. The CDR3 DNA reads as TGTGCCAGCAGTCCCTGGACAGTCACAAATTCACCCCTCCACTTT. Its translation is CASSPWTVTNSPLHF.

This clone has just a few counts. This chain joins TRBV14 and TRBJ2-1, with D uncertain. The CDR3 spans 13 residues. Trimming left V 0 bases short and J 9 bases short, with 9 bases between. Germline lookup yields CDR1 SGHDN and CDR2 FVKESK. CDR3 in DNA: TGTGCCAGCAGCCAAGATTTGCGTACTGAGCAGTTCTTC. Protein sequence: CASSQDLRTEQFF.